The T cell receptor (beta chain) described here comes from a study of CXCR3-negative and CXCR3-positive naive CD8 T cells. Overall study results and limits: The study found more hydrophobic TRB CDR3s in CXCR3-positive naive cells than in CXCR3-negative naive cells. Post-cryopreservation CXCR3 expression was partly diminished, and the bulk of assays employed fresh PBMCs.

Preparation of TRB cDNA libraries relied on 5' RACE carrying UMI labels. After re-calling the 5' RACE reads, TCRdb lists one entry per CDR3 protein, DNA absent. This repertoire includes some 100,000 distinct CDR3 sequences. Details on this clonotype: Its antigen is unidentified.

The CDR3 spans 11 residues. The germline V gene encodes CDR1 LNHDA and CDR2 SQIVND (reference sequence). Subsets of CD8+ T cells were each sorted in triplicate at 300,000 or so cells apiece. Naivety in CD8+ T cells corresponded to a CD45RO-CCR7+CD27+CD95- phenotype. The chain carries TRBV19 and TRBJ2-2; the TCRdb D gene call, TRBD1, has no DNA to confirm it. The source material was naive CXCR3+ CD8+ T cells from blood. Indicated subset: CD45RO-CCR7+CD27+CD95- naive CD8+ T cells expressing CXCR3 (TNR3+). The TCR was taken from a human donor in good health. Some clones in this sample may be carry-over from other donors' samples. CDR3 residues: CASETGSVLFF.